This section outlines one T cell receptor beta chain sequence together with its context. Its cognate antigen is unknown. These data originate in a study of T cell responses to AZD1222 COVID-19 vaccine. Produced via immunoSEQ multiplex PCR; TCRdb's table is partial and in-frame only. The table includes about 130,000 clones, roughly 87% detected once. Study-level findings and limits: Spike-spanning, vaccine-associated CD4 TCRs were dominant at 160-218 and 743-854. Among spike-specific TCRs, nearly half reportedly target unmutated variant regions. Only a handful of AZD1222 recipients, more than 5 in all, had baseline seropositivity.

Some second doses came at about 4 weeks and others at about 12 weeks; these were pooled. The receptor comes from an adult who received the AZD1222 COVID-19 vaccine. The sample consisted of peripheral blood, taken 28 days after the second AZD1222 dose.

CDR3 bases: TGTGCCAGTAGTCTCAGACTAGCGGGCCTGGCGGCCGAGCAGTACTTC. Protein product: CASSLRLAGLAAEQYF. V gene TRBV19 combines with J gene TRBJ2-7; 10 bases are a match to TRBD2. Looked up from germline, CDR1 is LNHDA and CDR2 is SQIVND (reference sequence). The CDR3 is 16 amino acids. V lost 5 bases, J lost 6 bases, and 13 bases stayed unmatched.